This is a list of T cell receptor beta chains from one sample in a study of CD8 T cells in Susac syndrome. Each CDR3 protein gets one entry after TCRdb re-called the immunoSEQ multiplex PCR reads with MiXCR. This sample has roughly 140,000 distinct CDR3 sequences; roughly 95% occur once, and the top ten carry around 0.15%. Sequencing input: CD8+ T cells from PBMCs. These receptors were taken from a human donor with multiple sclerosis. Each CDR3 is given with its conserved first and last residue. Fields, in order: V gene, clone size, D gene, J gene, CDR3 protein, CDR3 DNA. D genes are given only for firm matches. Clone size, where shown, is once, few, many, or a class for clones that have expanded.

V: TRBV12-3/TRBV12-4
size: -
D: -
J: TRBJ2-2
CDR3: CASSSGPGKPGELFF
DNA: TGTGCCAGCAGTTCGGGACCTGGGAAGCCCGGGGAGCTGTTTTTT

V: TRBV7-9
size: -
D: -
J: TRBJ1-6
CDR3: CASSIQGDGNSPLHF
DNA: TGTGCCAGCAGTATACAGGGTGATGGGAATTCACCCCTCCACTTT

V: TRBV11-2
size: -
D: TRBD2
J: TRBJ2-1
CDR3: CASSLVLAGGLNEQFF
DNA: TGTGCCAGCAGCTTAGTGTTAGCGGGGGGGCTGAATGAGCAGTTCTTC

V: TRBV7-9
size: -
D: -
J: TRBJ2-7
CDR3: CASSWGDGSYEQYF
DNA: TGTGCCAGCAGCTGGGGGGACGGATCCTACGAGCAGTACTTC

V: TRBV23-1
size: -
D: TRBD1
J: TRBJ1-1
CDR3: CASTPTGSTEAFF
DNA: TGCGCCAGCACCCCGACAGGGAGCACTGAAGCTTTCTTT

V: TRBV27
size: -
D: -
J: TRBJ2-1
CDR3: CASSPRPHNEQFF
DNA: TGTGCCAGCAGTCCACGGCCCCACAATGAGCAGTTCTTC

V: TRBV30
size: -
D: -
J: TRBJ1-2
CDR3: CAEGRGYGYTF
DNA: TGTGCCGAGGGCAGGGGCTATGGCTACACCTTC

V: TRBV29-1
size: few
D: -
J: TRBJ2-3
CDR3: CSVDVDTQYF
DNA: TGCAGCGTTGACGTGGATACGCAGTATTTT

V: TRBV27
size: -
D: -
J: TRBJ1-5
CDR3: CASSLSGVKGNQPQHF
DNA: TGTGCCAGCAGTTTATCCGGGGTTAAAGGCAATCAGCCCCAGCATTTT

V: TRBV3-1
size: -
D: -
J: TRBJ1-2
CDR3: CASSQDADNYGYTF
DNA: TGTGCCAGCAGCCAAGATGCTGACAACTATGGCTACACCTTC

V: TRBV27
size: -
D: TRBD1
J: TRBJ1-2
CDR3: CASSLRGQSGLYGYTF
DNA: TGTGCCAGCAGTTTACGGGGACAGAGTGGGCTCTATGGCTACACCTTC

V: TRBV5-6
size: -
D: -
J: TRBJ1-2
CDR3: CASSPSEFYGYTF
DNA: TGTGCCAGCAGCCCAAGTGAGTTCTATGGCTACACCTTC

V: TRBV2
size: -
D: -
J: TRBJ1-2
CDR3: CASIDSQGQGGYTF
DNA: TGTGCCAGCATCGACAGTCAAGGCCAAGGTGGCTACACCTTC

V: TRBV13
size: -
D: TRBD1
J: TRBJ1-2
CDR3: CASSQGQIYGYTF
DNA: TGTGCCAGCAGCCAGGGACAGATCTATGGCTACACCTTC

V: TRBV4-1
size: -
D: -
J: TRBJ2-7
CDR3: CASSQYRDDEQYF
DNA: TGCGCCAGCAGCCAATACAGGGACGACGAGCAGTACTTC

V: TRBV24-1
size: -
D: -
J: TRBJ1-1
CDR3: CATPDSTENTEAFF
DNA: TGTGCCACCCCGGACAGTACCGAAAACACTGAAGCTTTCTTT